Shown below are 25 T cell receptor beta chains from a single sample sequenced in a study of T-cell memory formation after mild COVID-19. TCRdb reprocessed the 5' RACE reads via MiXCR and lists one record per CDR3 protein. The sample lists under 350,000 distinct CDR3 sequences, around 15% seen once, with roughly a fifth in the top ten. Specimen: PBMCs or a T cell subset sorted from them (not recorded which). The receptors come from a man in his late teens or twenties who had mild COVID-19 (a few samples of this study predate the infection). Cell type and time point are not known.

This clonotype came up a few times. The genes are TRBV2 and TRBJ1-2, with D perhaps matching TRBD1 (5 bases). The CDR3 spans 12 residues. V lost 3 bases, J lost 6 bases, and 8 bases lay in between. Germline V CDR1 and CDR2: SNHLY, FYNNEI. The CDR3 DNA reads TGTGCCAGCAGTGAGGGGCCTAATGGCTACACCTTC. Translating it yields CASSEGPNGYTF.

This clonotype was seen more than once but under ten times. The chain couples TRBV7-6 to TRBJ2-4; 8 bases line up with TRBD1. The length of the CDR3 is 17 residues. V was pared by 2 bases and J by 6 bases, with 12 bases of the junction left unmatched. Germline CDR1 and CDR2: SGHVS and FNYEAQ. CDR3 coding DNA: TGTGCCAGCAGCTTAATCTGCAGCGGACAGGGCAGAAACATTCAGTACTTC. It encodes CASSLICSGQGRNIQYF.

This clonotype was seen only a few times. This sequence joins TRBV12-3 or TRBV12-4 and TRBJ2-2; D is uncertain. V lost 1 base and J lost 7, with 4 bases in between. The CDR3 loop spans 12 amino acids. The CDR3 DNA is TGTGCCAGCAGTTTAGTGGACGGGGAGCTGTTTTTT. This codes for CASSLVDGELFF.

The chain employs TRBV7-9 and TRBJ2-3, with D perhaps TRBD2 (6 bases). Germline V lookup: CDR1 SEHNR, CDR2 FQNEAQ (reference sequence). The V gene lost 4 bases and the J gene lost 5 bases, with 19 bases spanning the gap. This CDR3 contains 16 residues. The CDR3 sequence is CASSSGPGTGKDTQYF. CDR3 nucleotides: TGTGCCAGCAGCTCCGGACCAGGGACTGGCAAAGATACGCAGTATTTT.

This clonotype has a handful of counts. This chain joins TRBV9 and TRBJ2-5; 12 positions agree with TRBD2. Per the germline V gene, CDR1 is SGDLS and CDR2 is YYNGEE. This CDR3 spans 17 amino acids. The V and J ends lost 4 bases and 5 bases, in that order; junction bases with no gene match: 12. The CDR3 loop is CASSPSTSGGRWETQYF. The CDR3 region has the DNA TGTGCCAGCAGCCCGTCAACTAGCGGGGGGAGGTGGGAGACCCAGTACTTC.

This clonotype was seen a handful of times. The chain carries TRBV20-1 and TRBJ1-1; D gene unclear. Per the germline V gene, CDR1 is DFQATT and CDR2 is SNEGSKA (reference sequence). The CDR3 extends over 11 amino acids. The V end lost 6 bases, the J end lost 5 bases, and 10 bases lay between the germline ends. The CDR3 sequence: CSAPFQTEAFF. The CDR3 DNA reads TGCAGTGCCCCGTTTCAGACTGAAGCTTTCTTT.

The V call is TRBV4-1, the J call TRBJ1-3; no firm D call. This CDR3 contains 15 residues. Germline values: CDR1 MGHRA, CDR2 YSYEKL. V was shortened by 4 bases and J by 0 bases, with 10 bases between the two germline ends. CDR3 sequence: CASSPTVISGNTIYF. The DNA for the CDR3 is TGCGCCAGCAGCCCGACCGTTATCTCTGGAAACACCATATATTTT.

The table lists this clonotype with a few counts. The chain links TRBV5-1 to TRBJ2-4; the D gene is possibly TRBD1 (5 bases). V was pared by 4 bases and J by 0 bases, with 8 bases between. Germline values: CDR1 SGHRS, CDR2 YFSETQ. This CDR3 has 14 residues. CDR3 nucleotides: TGCGCCAGCAGCCAGACAGTAGCCAAAAACATTCAGTACTTC. Amino acid sequence: CASSQTVAKNIQYF.

There are a few counts of this clonotype. The rearrangement joins TRBV7-3 to TRBJ2-5; the D gene is possibly TRBD2 (5 bases). The ends were cut back, 5 bases at V and 1 base at J, with 14 bases in the middle. The length of the CDR3 is 15 residues. The germline gives CDR1 SGHTA, CDR2 FQGTGA. DNA of the CDR3: TGTGCCAGCAGCCTACAGCCGGGGTTCCAAGAGACCCAGTACTTC. It codes for CASSLQPGFQETQYF.

This sequence joins TRBV21-1 and TRBJ2-7; the table names TRBD1, a call not compared with the DNA. TRBV21-1 is a pseudogene segment. This CDR3 comprises 15 residues. CDR3: CASSKEGQGSYEQYV. The CDR3 DNA reads TGTGCCAGCAGCAAAGAGGGACAGGGGTCCTACGAGCAGTACGTC.

This chain links TRBV5-1 with TRBJ2-1, with 10 bases matching TRBD1. From germline, CDR1 is SGHRS and CDR2 YFSETQ. This CDR3 comprises 15 residues. J was trimmed by 4 bases and V by 0 bases; bases with no gene match: 1. The CDR3 protein is CASSLAGQGYNEQFF. CDR3 nucleotides: TGCGCCAGCAGCTTGGCGGGACAGGGGTACAATGAGCAGTTCTTC.

This sequence joins TRBV5-1 and TRBJ2-2; no reliable D call. The V gene's germline CDR1 is SGHRS and CDR2 YFSETQ. Trimming took off 0 bases at V and 1 base at J, with 13 bases between the two ends. CDR3 length: 17 residues. This CDR3 reads CASSLVVDWGNTGELFF. CDR3 in DNA: TGCGCCAGCAGCTTGGTCGTCGATTGGGGGAACACCGGGGAGCTGTTTTTT.

The rearrangement joins TRBV5-1 to TRBJ1-2, with 8 bases aligning to TRBD1. CDR3 length equals 18 residues. Germline V CDR1 and CDR2: SGHRS, YFSETQ. V lost 4 bases and J lost 4; bases outside the gene matches: 18. Here the CDR3 reads CASSPGQGEVPGPYGYTF. In DNA form, the CDR3 reads TGCGCCAGCAGCCCAGGACAGGGCGAAGTACCTGGGCCCTATGGCTACACCTTC. Looking up the rest from reference TRBV5-1 and TRBJ1-2 gives the full variable domain: KAGVTQTPRYLIKTRGQQVTLSCSPISGHRSVSWYQQTPGQGLQFLFEYFSETQRNKGNFPGRFSGRQFSNSRSEMNVSTLELGDSALYLCASSPGQGEVPGPYGYTFGSGTRLTVV.

This clonotype was seen once. The J gene is TRBJ1-1, the V gene TRBV15; D call uncertain. The CDR3 runs 16 residues. Trimming removed 0 bases at V and 0 bases at J, with 11 bases between. Germline lookup yields CDR1 LNHNV and CDR2 YYDKDF (reference sequence). This chain's CDR3 is CATSRDLTTVNTEAFF. CDR3 bases: TGTGCCACCAGCAGAGATCTGACTACGGTGAACACTGAAGCTTTCTTT.

In this sample, this clonotype turned up a few times. The CDR3, as DNA: TGTGCCAGCAGTTACTCCGGGGGGCGCGATGGCTACACCTTC. Its translation is CASSYSGGRDGYTF. The chain carries TRBV6-6 and TRBJ1-2; a possible D gene is TRBD1 (6 bases). The CDR3 is made up of 14 amino acids. CDR1 is MNHNY, CDR2 SVGAGI, per germline (reference sequence). V lost 0 bases and J lost 6, with 11 bases in between.

The chain uses TRBV4-3 and TRBJ2-3, with 8 bases fitting TRBD2. This CDR3 region has 15 residues. Germline V gene data show CDR1 as LGHNA and CDR2 as YSLEER. The ends lost 1 base at V and 2 bases at J; junction bases unmatched: 2. CDR3 protein: CASSQGRGATDTQYF. The CDR3 DNA is TGCGCCAGCAGCCAAGGGCGGGGGGCCACAGATACGCAGTATTTT.

The rearrangement uses TRBV18 and TRBJ2-2; no clear D. The CDR3 runs 14 residues. Germline V CDR1 and CDR2: KGHSH, LQKENI. Trimming pared 0 bases from V and 7 bases from J, leaving 9 bases between. The CDR3 here is CASSPPVRNGELFF. The CDR3 nucleotides read TGTGCCAGCTCACCACCTGTCAGGAACGGGGAGCTGTTTTTT.

This clonotype was detected ten times or more. The chain combines TRBV5-1 with TRBJ2-5; D is possibly TRBD2 (6 bases). V lost 3 bases to trimming and J lost 9 bases, with 21 bases between them. Germline-derived CDR1 and CDR2 are SGHRS and YFSETQ. The CDR3 length is 15 residues. The CDR3 DNA reads TGCGCCAGCAGCTCGACGGGTGTAGGAGGGCTGGCCCAGTACTTC. Its translation is CASSSTGVGGLAQYF. The full variable domain, in which reference TRBV5-1 and TRBJ2-5 provide the parts outside the CDR3, is KAGVTQTPRYLIKTRGQQVTLSCSPISGHRSVSWYQQTPGQGLQFLFEYFSETQRNKGNFPGRFSGRQFSNSRSEMNVSTLELGDSALYLCASSSTGVGGLAQYFGPGTRLLVL.

The chain employs TRBV5-1 and TRBJ2-5, with D uncertain. V was pared by 0 bases and J by 5 bases, with 14 bases between. The CDR3 spans 15 residues. The germline gives CDR1 SGHRS, CDR2 YFSETQ. CDR3 sequence reads: CASSLAPARRETQYF. CDR3 sequence (DNA): TGCGCCAGCAGCTTGGCCCCGGCTAGGCGGGAGACCCAGTACTTC.

The table lists this clonotype with many counts. The chain couples TRBV30 to TRBJ2-5; 7 nucleotides align to TRBD2. J was trimmed by 4 bases and V by 8 bases; bases with no gene match: 7. Germline V lookup: CDR1 GTSNPN, CDR2 SVGIG (reference sequence). The CDR3 length is 12 residues. For the CDR3, the DNA is TGTGCCGGACGACTAGCAGCAGAGACCCAGTACTTC. Protein: CAGRLAAETQYF.

This chain joins TRBV19 and TRBJ1-2; no firm D call. Germline lookup yields CDR1 LNHDA and CDR2 SQIVND (reference sequence). Trimming removed 3 bases from V and 6 bases from J, with 11 bases in between. The CDR3 runs to 13 residues. The CDR3 sequence: CASSILASDGYTF. DNA of the CDR3: TGTGCCAGTAGTATCCTGGCATCAGATGGCTACACCTTC.

This clonotype was seen a few times. V gene TRBV4-3 combines with J gene TRBJ2-2; D might be TRBD1 or TRBD2, each matching 5 bases. CDR3 size: 13 residues. V was cut by 1 base and J by 9 bases, with 9 bases left in between. Germline loops: CDR1 LGHNA, CDR2 YSLEER. This chain's CDR3 is CASSQVRGRELFF. CDR3 in DNA: TGCGCCAGCAGCCAAGTGAGGGGAAGGGAGCTGTTTTTT.

This clonotype has more than one count but fewer than ten. V gene TRBV7-3 combines with J gene TRBJ2-3; D unresolved. V was pared by 8 bases and J by 1 base, with 7 bases between. The CDR3 has 12 residues. From germline, CDR1 is SGHTA and CDR2 FQGTGA. The CDR3 loop reads CASGPGTDTQYF. The CDR3 DNA sequence: TGTGCCAGCGGTCCTGGCACAGATACGCAGTATTTT.

The chain links TRBV4-3 to TRBJ2-3, with a tentative D call TRBD1 (5 bases). This CDR3 spans 15 amino acids. CDR1 is LGHNA and CDR2 is YSLEER in the germline V gene. Trimming took 0 bases from V and 1 from J, leaving 8 bases between them. The CDR3 loop reads CASSQEEQGTDTQYF. For the CDR3, the DNA is TGCGCCAGCAGCCAAGAAGAACAGGGCACAGATACGCAGTATTTT.

A remark on this clonotype: Since a much larger clone is just one base distant, this may be a read error. The CDR3 protein is CASTPTRGGTDTQYF. The DNA for the CDR3 is TGTGCCAGCACCCCAACGCGGGGGGGCACAGATACGCAGTATTTT. The rearrangement links TRBV25-1 to TRBJ2-3, with TRBD2 matching over 8 bases. The germline gives CDR1 MGHDK, CDR2 SYGVNS. The CDR3 extends over 15 amino acids. The V and J ends lost 7 bases and 1 base, in that order; junction bases with no gene match: 7.